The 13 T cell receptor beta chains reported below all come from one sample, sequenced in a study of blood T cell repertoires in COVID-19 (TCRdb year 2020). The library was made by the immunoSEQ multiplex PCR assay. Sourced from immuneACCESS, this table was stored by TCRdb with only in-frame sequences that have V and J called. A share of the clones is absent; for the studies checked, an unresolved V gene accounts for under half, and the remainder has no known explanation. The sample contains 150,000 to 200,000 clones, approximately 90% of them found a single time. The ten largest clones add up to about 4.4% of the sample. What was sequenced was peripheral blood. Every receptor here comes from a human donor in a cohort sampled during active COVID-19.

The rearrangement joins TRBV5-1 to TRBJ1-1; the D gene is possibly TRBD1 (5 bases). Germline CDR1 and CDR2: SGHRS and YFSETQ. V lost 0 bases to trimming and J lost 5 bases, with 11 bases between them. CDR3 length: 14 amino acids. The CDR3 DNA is TGCGCCAGCAGCTTGGGGCAGGGTCTTACTGAAGCTTTCTTT. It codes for CASSLGQGLTEAFF.

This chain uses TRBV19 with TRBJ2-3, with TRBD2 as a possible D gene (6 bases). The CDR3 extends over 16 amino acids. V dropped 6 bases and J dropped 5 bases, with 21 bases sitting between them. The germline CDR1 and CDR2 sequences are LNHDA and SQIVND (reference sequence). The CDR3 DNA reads TGTGCCAGTAGCGCCCCCGAACGGGGGTGGGGAGATACGCAGTATTTT. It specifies CASSAPERGWGDTQYF. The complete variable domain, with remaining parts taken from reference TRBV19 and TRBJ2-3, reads DGGITQSPKYLFRKEGQNVTLSCEQNLNHDAMYWYRQDPGQGLRLIYYSQIVNDFQKGDIAEGYSVSREKKESFPLTVTSAQKNPTAFYLCASSAPERGWGDTQYFGPGTRLTVL.

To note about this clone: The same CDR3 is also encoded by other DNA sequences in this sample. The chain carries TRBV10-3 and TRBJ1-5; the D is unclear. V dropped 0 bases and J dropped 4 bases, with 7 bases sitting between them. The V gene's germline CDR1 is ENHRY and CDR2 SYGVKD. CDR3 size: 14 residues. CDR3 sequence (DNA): TGTGCCATCAGTGAGTCGACTGGGAATCAGCCCCAGCATTTT. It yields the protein CAISESTGNQPQHF.

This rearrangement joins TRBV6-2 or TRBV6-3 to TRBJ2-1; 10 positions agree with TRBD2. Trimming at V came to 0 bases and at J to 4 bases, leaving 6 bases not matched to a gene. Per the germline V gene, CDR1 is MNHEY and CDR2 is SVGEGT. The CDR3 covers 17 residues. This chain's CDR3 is CASSYSPSGGIYNEQFF. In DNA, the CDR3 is TGTGCCAGCAGTTACTCTCCTAGCGGGGGTATATACAATGAGCAGTTCTTC.

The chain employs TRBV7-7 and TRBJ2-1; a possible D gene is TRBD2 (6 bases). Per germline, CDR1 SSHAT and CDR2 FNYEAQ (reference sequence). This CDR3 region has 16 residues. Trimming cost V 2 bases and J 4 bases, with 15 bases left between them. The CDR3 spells CASSLTGGEGYNEQFF. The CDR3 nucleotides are TGTGCCAGCAGCTTAACCGGCGGGGAAGGGTACAATGAGCAGTTCTTC.

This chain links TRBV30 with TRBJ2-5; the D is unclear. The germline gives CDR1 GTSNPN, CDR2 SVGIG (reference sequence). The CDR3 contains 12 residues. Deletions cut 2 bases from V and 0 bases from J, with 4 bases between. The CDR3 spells CAWSSDQETQYF. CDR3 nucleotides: TGTGCCTGGAGTTCCGACCAAGAGACCCAGTACTTC.

The CDR3 bases are TGTGCCATCAGTGAGTCGGGTCGGACAGGGGGCTGGAATGAGCAGTTCTTC. Translated: CAISESGRTGGWNEQFF. The chain employs TRBV10-3 and TRBJ2-1, with TRBD1 matching 11 bases. The junction had 8 bases not matched to a gene; V was cut back by 0 bases and J by 7 bases. This CDR3 is 17 amino acids long. The V gene's germline CDR1 is ENHRY and CDR2 SYGVKD.

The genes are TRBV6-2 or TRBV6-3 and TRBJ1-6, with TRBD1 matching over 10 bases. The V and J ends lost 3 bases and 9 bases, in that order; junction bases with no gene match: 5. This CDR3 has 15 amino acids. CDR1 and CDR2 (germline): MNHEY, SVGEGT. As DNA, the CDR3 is TGTGCCAGCAGTTATCGGACAGGGGGAAGTTCACCCCTCCACTTT. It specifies CASSYRTGGSSPLHF.

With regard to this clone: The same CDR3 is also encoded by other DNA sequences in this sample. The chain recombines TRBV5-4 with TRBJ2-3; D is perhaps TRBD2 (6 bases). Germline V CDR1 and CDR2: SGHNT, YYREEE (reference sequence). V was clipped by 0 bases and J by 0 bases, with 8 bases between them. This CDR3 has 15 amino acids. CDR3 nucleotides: TGTGCCAGCAGCTTGGGCGGGGTAAGCACAGATACGCAGTATTTT. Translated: CASSLGGVSTDTQYF. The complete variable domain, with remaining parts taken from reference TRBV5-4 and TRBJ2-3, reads ETGVTQSPTHLIKTRGQQVTLRCSSQSGHNTVSWYQQALGQGPQFIFQYYREEENGRGNFPPRFSGLQFPNYSSELNVNALELDDSALYLCASSLGGVSTDTQYFGPGTRLTVL.

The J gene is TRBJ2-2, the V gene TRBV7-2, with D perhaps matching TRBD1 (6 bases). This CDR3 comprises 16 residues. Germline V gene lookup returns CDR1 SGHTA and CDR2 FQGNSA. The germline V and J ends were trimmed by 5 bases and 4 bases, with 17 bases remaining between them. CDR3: CASSPRRGSGTGELFF. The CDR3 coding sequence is TGTGCCAGCAGCCCTCGAAGGGGGAGTGGCACCGGGGAGCTGTTTTTT.

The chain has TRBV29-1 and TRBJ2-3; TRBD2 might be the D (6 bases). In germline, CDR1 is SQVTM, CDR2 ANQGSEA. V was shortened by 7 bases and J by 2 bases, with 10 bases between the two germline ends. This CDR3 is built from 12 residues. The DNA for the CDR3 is TGCAGCGCTCGGGGGTTCACAGATACGCAGTATTTT. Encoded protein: CSARGFTDTQYF.

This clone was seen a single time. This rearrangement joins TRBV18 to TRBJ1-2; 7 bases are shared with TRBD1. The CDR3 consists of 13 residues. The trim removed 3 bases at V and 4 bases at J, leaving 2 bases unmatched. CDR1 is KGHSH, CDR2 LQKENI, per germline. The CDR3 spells CASSPGQSYGYTF. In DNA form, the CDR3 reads TGTGCCAGCTCACCGGGACAGAGCTATGGCTACACCTTC.

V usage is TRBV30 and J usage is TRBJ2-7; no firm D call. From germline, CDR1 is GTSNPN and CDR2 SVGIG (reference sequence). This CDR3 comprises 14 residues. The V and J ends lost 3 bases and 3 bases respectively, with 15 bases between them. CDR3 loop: CAWRVPGVGYEQYF. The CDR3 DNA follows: TGTGCCTGGAGGGTCCCTGGAGTTGGCTACGAGCAGTACTTC.